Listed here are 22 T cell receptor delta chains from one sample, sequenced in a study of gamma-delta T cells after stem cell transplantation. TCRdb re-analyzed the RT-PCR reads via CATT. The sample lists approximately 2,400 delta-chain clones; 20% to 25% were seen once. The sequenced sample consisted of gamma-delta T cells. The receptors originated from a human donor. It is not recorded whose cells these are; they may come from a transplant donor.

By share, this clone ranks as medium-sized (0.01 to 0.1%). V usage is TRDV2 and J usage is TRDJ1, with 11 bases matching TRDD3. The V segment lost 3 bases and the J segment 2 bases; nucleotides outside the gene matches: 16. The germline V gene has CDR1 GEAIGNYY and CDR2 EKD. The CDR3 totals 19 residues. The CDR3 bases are TGTGCCTGTGACCACGTACTGGGGGATAAAAAAGCATTAACCGATAAACTCATCTTT. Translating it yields CACDHVLGDKKALTDKLIF.

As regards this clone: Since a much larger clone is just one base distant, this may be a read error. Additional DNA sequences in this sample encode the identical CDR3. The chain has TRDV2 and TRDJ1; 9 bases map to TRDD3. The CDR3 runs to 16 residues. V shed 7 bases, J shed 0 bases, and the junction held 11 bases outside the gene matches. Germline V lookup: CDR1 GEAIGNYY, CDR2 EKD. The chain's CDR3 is CACDPLGELYTDKLIF. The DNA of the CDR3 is TGTGCCTGCGACCCACTGGGGGAATTGTACACCGATAAACTCATCTTT.

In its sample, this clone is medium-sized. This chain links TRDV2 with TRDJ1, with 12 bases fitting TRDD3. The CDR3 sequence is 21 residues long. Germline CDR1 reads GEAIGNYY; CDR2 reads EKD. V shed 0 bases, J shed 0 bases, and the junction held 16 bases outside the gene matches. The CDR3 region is CACDTVSLRLGDTRDTDKLIF. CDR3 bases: TGTGCCTGTGACACCGTTTCCCTACGGCTGGGGGATACGAGGGACACCGATAAACTCATCTTT.

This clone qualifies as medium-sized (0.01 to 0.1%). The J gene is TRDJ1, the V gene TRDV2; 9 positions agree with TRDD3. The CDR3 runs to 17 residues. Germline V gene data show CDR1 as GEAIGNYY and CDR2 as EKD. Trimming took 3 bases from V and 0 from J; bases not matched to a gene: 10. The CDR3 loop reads CACDDLLGEPYTDKLIF. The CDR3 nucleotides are TGTGCCTGTGACGATCTACTGGGGGAACCGTACACCGATAAACTCATCTTT.

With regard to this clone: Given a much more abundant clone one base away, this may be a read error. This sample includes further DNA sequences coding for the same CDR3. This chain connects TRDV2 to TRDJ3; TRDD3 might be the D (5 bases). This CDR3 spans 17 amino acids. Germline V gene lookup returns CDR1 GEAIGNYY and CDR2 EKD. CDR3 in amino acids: CACDTVSSSWDTRQMFF. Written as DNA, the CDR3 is TGTGCCTGTGACACCGTTTCGAGCTCCTGGGACACCCGACAGATGTTTTTT.

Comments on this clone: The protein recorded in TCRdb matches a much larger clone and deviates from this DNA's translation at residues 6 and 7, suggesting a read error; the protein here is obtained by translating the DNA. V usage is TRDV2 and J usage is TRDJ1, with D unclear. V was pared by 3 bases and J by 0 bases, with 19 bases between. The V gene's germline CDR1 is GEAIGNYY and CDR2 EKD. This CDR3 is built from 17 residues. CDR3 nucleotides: TGTGCCTGTGACTACTGTGAGGACCATTCGTACACCGATAAACTCATCTTT. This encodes CACDYCEDHSYTDKLIF.

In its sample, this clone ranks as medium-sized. The CDR3 DNA is TGTGCCTGTGACTTACTGGGGGATAGGCCGGACACCGATAAACTCATCTTT. Amino acids: CACDLLGDRPDTDKLIF. This rearrangement joins TRDV2 to TRDJ1; 11 positions match TRDD3. The germline V gene encodes CDR1 GEAIGNYY and CDR2 EKD. The V gene end was trimmed by 3 bases and the J gene end by 0 bases; junction bases not matched to a gene: 8. This CDR3 is built from 17 residues.

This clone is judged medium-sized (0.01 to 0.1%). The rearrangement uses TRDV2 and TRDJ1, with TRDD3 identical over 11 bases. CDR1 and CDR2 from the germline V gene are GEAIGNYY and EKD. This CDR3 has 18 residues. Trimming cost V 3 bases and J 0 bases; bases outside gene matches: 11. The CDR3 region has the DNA TGTGCCTGTGACCCACTGGGGGATATGAGGGGAAACACCGATAAACTCATCTTT. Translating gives CACDPLGDMRGNTDKLIF.

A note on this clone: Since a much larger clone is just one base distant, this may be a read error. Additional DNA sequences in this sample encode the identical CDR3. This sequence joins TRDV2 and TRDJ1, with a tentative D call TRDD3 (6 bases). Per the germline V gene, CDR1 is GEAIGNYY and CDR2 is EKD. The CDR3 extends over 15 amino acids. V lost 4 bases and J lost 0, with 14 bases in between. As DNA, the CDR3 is TGTGCCTGTGATGGGGTGGGGATTTACACCGATAAACTCATCTTT. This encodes CACDGVGIYTDKLIF.

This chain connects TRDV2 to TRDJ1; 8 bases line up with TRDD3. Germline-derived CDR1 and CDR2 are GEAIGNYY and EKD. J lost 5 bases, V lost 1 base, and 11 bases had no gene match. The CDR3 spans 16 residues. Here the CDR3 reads CACDTMLAGGPDKLIF. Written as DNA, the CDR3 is TGTGCCTGTGACACTATGTTAGCTGGGGGACCTGATAAACTCATCTTT.

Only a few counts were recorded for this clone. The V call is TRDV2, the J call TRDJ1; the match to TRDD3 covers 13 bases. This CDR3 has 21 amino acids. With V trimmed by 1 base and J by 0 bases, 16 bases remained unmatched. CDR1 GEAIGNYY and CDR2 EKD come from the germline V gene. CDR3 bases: TGTGCCTGTGACACGGTTATTGGGTTAACTGGGGGATACGGGTACACCGATAAACTCATCTTT. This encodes CACDTVIGLTGGYGYTDKLIF.

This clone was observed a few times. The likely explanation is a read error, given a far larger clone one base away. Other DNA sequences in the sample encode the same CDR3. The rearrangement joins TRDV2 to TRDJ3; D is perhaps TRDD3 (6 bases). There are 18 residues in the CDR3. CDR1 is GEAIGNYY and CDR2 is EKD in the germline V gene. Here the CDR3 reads CACDPVGAPTWDTRQMFF. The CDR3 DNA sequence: TGTGCCTGTGACCCGGTGGGGGCGCCTACCTGGGACACCCGACAGATGTTTTTT.

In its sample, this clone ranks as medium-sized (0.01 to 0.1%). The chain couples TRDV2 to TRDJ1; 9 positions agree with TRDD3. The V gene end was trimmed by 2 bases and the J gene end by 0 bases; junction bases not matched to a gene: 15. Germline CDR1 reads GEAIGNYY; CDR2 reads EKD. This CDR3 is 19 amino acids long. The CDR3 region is CACDSVLGDPARYTDKLIF. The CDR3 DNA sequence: TGTGCCTGTGACAGCGTACTGGGGGACCCCGCCCGGTACACCGATAAACTCATCTTT.

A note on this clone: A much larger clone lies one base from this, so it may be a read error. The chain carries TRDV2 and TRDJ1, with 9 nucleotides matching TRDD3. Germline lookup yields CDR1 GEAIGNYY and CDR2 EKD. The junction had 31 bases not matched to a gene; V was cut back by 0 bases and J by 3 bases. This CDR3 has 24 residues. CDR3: CACDTLKSNGGSGGSFLDPDKLIF. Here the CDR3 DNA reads TGTGCCTGTGACACCTTGAAGAGTAATGGCGGGTCTGGGGGATCTTTTTTGGACCCCGATAAACTCATCTTT.

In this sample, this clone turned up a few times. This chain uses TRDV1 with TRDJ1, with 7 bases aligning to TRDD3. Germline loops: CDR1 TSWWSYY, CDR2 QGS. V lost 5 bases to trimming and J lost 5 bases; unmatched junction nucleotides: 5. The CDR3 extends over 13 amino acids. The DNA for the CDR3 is TGTGCTCTTGGGAGGGGGGGATTTGATAAACTCATCTTT. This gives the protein CALGRGGFDKLIF.

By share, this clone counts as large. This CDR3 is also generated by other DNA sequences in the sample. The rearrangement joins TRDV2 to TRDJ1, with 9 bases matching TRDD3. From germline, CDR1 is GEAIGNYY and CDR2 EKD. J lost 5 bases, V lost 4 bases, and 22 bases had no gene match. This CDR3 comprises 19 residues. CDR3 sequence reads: CACENLSVLGDSRTDKLIF. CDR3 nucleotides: TGTGCCTGTGAAAACCTTTCCGTACTGGGGGACTCGAGGACGGATAAACTCATCTTT.

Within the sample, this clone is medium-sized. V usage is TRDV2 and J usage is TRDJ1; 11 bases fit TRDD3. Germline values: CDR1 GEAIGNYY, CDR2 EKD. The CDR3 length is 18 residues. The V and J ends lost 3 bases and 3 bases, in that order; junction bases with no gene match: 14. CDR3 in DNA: TGTGCCTGTGACGAGGTACTGGGGGATAACCGTCACGCCGATAAACTCATCTTT. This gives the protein CACDEVLGDNRHADKLIF.

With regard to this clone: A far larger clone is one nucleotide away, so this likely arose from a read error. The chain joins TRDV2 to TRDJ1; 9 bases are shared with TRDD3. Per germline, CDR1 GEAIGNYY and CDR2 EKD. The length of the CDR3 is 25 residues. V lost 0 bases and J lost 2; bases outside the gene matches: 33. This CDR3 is CACDTVGSSNEGSVRGDTVTDKLIF. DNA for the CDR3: TGTGCCTGTGACACCGTCGGGTCCTCAAACGAGGGGAGCGTACGGGGGGATACCGTGACCGATAAACTCATCTTT.

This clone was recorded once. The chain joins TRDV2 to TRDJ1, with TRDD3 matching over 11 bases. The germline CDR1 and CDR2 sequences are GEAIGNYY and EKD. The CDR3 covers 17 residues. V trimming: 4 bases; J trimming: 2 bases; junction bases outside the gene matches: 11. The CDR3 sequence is CACDQMGDTRRTDKLIF. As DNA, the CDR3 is TGTGCCTGTGATCAAATGGGGGATACGCGTCGTACCGATAAACTCATCTTT.

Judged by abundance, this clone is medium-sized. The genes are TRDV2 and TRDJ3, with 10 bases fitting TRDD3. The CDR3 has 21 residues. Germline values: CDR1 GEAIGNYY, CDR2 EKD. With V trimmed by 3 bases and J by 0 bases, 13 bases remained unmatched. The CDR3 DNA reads TGTGCCTGTGACGCGGCCGCGACTGGGGGATCCCTCTCCTGGGACACCCGACAGATGTTTTTC. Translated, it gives CACDAAATGGSLSWDTRQMFF.

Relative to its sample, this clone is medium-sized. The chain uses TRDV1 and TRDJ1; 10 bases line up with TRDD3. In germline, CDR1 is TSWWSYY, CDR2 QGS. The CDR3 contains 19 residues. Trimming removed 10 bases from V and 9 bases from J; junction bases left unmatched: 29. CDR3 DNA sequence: TGTGCTCCACAGTTAAGGCCCTTCTTCTGGGGGATAATTTTGGAGGAACTCATCTTT. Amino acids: CAPQLRPFFWGIILEELIF.

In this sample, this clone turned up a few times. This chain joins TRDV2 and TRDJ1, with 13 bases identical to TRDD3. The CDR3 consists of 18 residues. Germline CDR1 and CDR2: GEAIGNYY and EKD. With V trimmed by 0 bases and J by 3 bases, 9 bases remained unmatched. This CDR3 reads CACDTLLGDTGSADKLIF. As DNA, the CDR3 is TGTGCCTGTGACACCTTACTGGGGGATACGGGTTCTGCCGATAAACTCATCTTT.